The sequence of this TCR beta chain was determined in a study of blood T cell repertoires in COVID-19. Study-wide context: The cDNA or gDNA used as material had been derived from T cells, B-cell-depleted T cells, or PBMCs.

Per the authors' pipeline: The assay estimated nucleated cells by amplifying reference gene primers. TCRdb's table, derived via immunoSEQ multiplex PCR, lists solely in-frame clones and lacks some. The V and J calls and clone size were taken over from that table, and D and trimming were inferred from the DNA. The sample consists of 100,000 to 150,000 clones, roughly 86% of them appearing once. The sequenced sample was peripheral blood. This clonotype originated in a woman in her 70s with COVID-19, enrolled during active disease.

The CDR3 protein is CASGQTSYNEQFF. The CDR3 DNA follows: TGCGCCAGCGGACAGACAAGCTACAATGAGCAGTTCTTC. The chain recombines TRBV5-1 with TRBJ2-1, with a weak D call TRBD1 (6 bases). Trimming shortened V by 7 bases and J by 3 bases, and 11 bases separated the two germline ends. The CDR3 spans 13 residues. CDR1 and CDR2 (germline): SGHRS, YFSETQ.